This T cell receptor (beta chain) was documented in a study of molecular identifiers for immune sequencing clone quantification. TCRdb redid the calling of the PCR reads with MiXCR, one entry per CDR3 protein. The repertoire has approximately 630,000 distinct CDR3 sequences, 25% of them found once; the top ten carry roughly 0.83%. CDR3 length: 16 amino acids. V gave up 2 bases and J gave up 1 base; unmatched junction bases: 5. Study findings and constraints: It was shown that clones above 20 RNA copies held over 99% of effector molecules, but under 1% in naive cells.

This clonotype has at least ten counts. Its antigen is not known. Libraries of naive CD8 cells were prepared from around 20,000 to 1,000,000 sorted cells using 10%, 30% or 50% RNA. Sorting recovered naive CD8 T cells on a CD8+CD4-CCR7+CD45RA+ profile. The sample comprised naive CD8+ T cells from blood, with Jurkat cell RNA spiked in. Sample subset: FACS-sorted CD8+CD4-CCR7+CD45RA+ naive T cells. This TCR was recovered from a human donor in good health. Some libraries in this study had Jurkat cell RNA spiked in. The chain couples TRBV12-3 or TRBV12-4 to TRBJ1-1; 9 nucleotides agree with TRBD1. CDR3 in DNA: TGTGCCAGCAGTTTACCGGGACAGGGCTGGAACACTGAAGCTTTCTTT. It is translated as CASSLPGQGWNTEAFF.